This is a list of T cell receptor beta chains from one sample in a study of regulatory T cells in long-lasting Graves disease. TCRdb itself ran the multiplex PCR reads through MiXCR, one entry per CDR3 protein. Of a few hundred thousand distinct CDR3 sequences listed, about 14% are singletons. Another study also made use of these data, one on T cells in Graves' hyperthyroidism and ophthalmopathy.

Here the sequenced sample was peripheral blood mononuclear cells (PBMCs), taken at new diagnosis, from a patient treated with antithyroid drugs. These receptors came from a man aged 30 to 39 with Graves disease. Both conserved end residues are part of each CDR3. D genes are given only for firm matches. Where a row states a size, it is once, few, many or the class of an expanded clone; other rows omit it.

>TRBD2|TRBJ2-1|TRBV7-9|-
TGTGCCAGCAGCTTAGGTGGGAGGGCCGGTAGGTATGAGCAGTTCTTC
CASSLGGRAGRYEQFF
>-|TRBJ2-7|TRBV6-1|many
TGTGCCAGCAGACCTCAGGGGGGACACTCCTACGAGCAGTACTTC
CASRPQGGHSYEQYF
>TRBD2|TRBJ2-2|TRBV20-1|many
TGCAGTGCTAGAGATCTTGGACTAGCGGTTACCGGGGAGCTGTTTTTT
CSARDLGLAVTGELFF
>-|TRBJ2-3|TRBV12-3/TRBV12-4|many
TGTGCCAGCAGCCCCGGGGGTGGCGGAGATACGCAGTATTTT
CASSPGGGGDTQYF
>-|TRBJ1-3|TRBV20-1|-
TGCAGTGTCTTGGGACTTGGAAACACCATATATTTT
CSVLGLGNTIYF
>-|TRBJ1-4|TRBV20-1|-
TGCAGTGCTAGTCAGGGTAATGAAAAACTGTTTTTT
CSASQGNEKLFF
>-|TRBJ2-3|TRBV20-1|many
TGCAGTGCTAGTGGGGACCACTTTATCACAGATACGCAGTATTTT
CSASGDHFITDTQYF
>TRBD2|TRBJ2-5|TRBV20-1|-
TGCAGTGCCAGTAGCGGGAGCGGAGAGACCCAGTACTTC
CSASSGSGETQYF
>-|TRBJ2-1|TRBV6-4|few
TGTGCCAGCAGTTACGGCGGGATTTACAATGAGCAGTTCTTC
CASSYGGIYNEQFF
>TRBD2|TRBJ2-4|TRBV7-8|many
TGTGCCAGCAACCCAGCGGGAGGAAACATTCAGTACTTC
CASNPAGGNIQYF
>-|TRBJ2-7|TRBV10-2|many
TGCGCCAGCAATGAACCTGGACGGGACGAGCAGTACTTC
CASNEPGRDEQYF
>TRBD1|TRBJ2-7|TRBV20-1|-
TGCAGTGCTCCGATACAGGGGGCTGGATCCTACGAGCAGTACTTC
CSAPIQGAGSYEQYF
>TRBD2|TRBJ2-1|TRBV11-1|many
TGTGCCAGCAGCCATCGTAGCGGGAGGGCCCATGAGCAGTTCTTC
CASSHRSGRAHEQFF
>-|TRBJ1-1|TRBV5-1|many
TGCGCCAGCAGCATAGAAGTTGGGAACACTGAAGCTTTCTTT
CASSIEVGNTEAFF
>TRBD1|TRBJ2-1|TRBV19|few
TGTGCCAGTAGTGGACAGGGGGGGTTAGATGAGCAGTTCTTC
CASSGQGGLDEQFF
>-|TRBJ2-7|TRBV5-5|-
TGTGCCAGCAGCTTGGGAGAGGGGAACGAGCAGTACTTC
CASSLGEGNEQYF
>-|TRBJ1-5|TRBV4-1|few
TGCGCCAGCAGCCGCCGCGACAGTCTTAGCAATCAGCCCCAGCATTTT
CASSRRDSLSNQPQHF
>-|TRBJ2-1|TRBV20-1|many
TGCAGTGCTAGAGTCCGTGGGGATGAGCAGTTCTTC
CSARVRGDEQFF
>-|TRBJ2-7|TRBV24-1|-
TGTGCCACCAGTGATGGGGGCCTCTACGAGCAGTACTTC
CATSDGGLYEQYF
>-|TRBJ1-2|TRBV27|-
TGTGCCAGCAGTTTTTTACCGAACTATGGCTACACCTTC
CASSFLPNYGYTF
>-|TRBJ2-1|TRBV9|-
TGTGCCAGCAGCCCGTCCCCTCCCTCCTACAATGAGCAGTTCTTC
CASSPSPPSYNEQFF
>-|TRBJ2-1|TRBV9|-
TGTGCCAGCAGCGGGGGGTGGGAGCAGTTCTTC
CASSGGWEQFF
>TRBD2|TRBJ2-3|TRBV20-1|few
TGCAGTGCGACTACTAGCGGGAGTACAGATACGCAGTATTTT
CSATTSGSTDTQYF
>-|TRBJ2-1|TRBV19|-
TGTGCCACTGCTTTCGGAGTAGCGATGAATGAGCAGTTCTTC
CATAFGVAMNEQFF